These 21 T cell receptor beta chains came from one sample sequenced in a study of blood T cell repertoires in COVID-19. The repertoire was sequenced with immunoSEQ multiplex PCR; TCRdb's copy has only in-frame clones and lacks some. The table shows 200,000 to 250,000 clones, with more than 85% occurring only once. Sequencing used PBMCs or T cells enriched from blood (not recorded which). The receptor set was obtained from a woman aged 45 to 65 who had recovered from COVID-19.

The chain links TRBV7-3 to TRBJ2-2; 8 nucleotides align to TRBD1. The germline CDR1 and CDR2 sequences are SGHTA and FQGTGA. The ends lost 5 bases at V and 1 base at J; junction bases unmatched: 3. The CDR3 sequence is 15 residues long. CDR3 bases: TGTGCCAGCAGCCCCGGACAGGGGAACACCGGGGAGCTGTTTTTT. As protein: CASSPGQGNTGELFF.

This chain links TRBV27 with TRBJ2-4; tentatively, D is TRBD2 (7 bases). CDR3 size: 20 residues. V lost 6 bases, J lost 0 bases, and 27 bases lay in between. Looked up from germline, CDR1 is MNHEY and CDR2 is SMNVEV (reference sequence). The DNA for the CDR3 is TGTGCCAGCAGCTACGTAGGGGGAGGGAGGGCCCGTTTAGCCAAAAACATTCAGTACTTC. Protein: CASSYVGGGRARLAKNIQYF.

The rearrangement joins TRBV28 to TRBJ1-2; TRBD1 agrees at 7 bases. Looked up from germline, CDR1 is MDHEN and CDR2 is SYDVKM. The junction had 8 bases not matched to a gene; V was cut back by 6 bases and J by 4 bases. The CDR3 runs 14 residues. This CDR3 is CASSARDSSYGYTF. CDR3 sequence (DNA): TGTGCCAGCAGCGCCCGGGACAGCTCCTATGGCTACACCTTC.

In DNA form, the CDR3 reads TGTGCCACCAGTGACAACCGGGAGTTTTATATCGCGAACACCGGGGAGCTGTTTTTT. Its protein product is CATSDNREFYIANTGELFF. The rearrangement links TRBV24-1 to TRBJ2-2; perhaps TRBD2 as D (6 bases). This CDR3 is built from 19 residues. In germline, CDR1 is KGHDR, CDR2 SFDVKD. V was cut by 4 bases and J by 0 bases, with 20 bases left in between.

The CDR3 loop is CASGQGPAYEQYF. CDR3 DNA: TGTGCCAGCGGACAGGGGCCTGCCTACGAGCAGTACTTC. J is TRBJ2-7 and V is TRBV6-5, with TRBD1 identical over 9 bases. Germline V CDR1 and CDR2: MNHEY, SVGAGI. This CDR3 contains 13 residues. The V gene end was trimmed by 8 bases and the J gene end by 2 bases; junction bases not matched to a gene: 4.

The J gene is TRBJ1-6, the V gene TRBV6-5; tentative D call: TRBD1 (5 bases). V was trimmed by 6 bases and J by 5 bases, leaving 14 bases between them. CDR3 length equals 15 residues. Germline loops: CDR1 MNHEY, CDR2 SVGAGI. The CDR3 nucleotides read TGTGCCAGCAGATCGACAGAACTTCATAATTCACCCCTCCACTTT. Amino acid sequence: CASRSTELHNSPLHF.

A single count supports this clone. The chain carries TRBV28 and TRBJ1-2; 7 bases are shared with TRBD1. Germline CDR1 reads MDHEN; CDR2 reads SYDVKM. V gave up 5 bases and J gave up 2 bases; unmatched junction bases: 8. This CDR3 has 15 amino acids. The CDR3 loop reads CASSKSTGPNYGYTF. The CDR3 nucleotides are TGTGCCAGCAGTAAATCGACAGGGCCGAACTATGGCTACACCTTC.

The chain couples TRBV19 to TRBJ1-2; 11 nucleotides line up with TRBD1. V shed 4 bases, J shed 5 bases, and the junction held 3 bases outside the gene matches. The length of the CDR3 is 14 residues. CDR1 is LNHDA and CDR2 is SQIVND in the germline V gene (reference sequence). Here the CDR3 DNA reads TGTGCCAGTAGTACCGGACAGGGGGCGTATGGCTACACCTTC. This encodes CASSTGQGAYGYTF. The entire variable domain, with the rest obtained from reference TRBV19 and TRBJ1-2, is as follows: DGGITQSPKYLFRKEGQNVTLSCEQNLNHDAMYWYRQDPGQGLRLIYYSQIVNDFQKGDIAEGYSVSREKKESFPLTVTSAQKNPTAFYLCASSTGQGAYGYTFGSGTRLTVV.

The rearrangement uses TRBV11-1 and TRBJ1-1; 7 bases are shared with TRBD1. Looked up from germline, CDR1 is SGHAT and CDR2 is FQDESV (reference sequence). CDR3 size: 14 residues. V shed 8 bases and J 4 bases; nucleotides not matched to a gene: 10. This chain's CDR3 is CASGDRAKGTEAFF. DNA of the CDR3: TGTGCCAGCGGAGACAGGGCTAAGGGCACTGAAGCTTTCTTT.

The J gene is TRBJ2-7, the V gene TRBV9; D gene ambiguous. This CDR3 is built from 15 residues. The V gene's germline CDR1 is SGDLS and CDR2 YYNGEE. The germline V and J ends were trimmed by 4 bases and 0 bases, with 14 bases remaining between them. For the CDR3, the DNA is TGTGCCAGCAGCTACGAGGCGACCCGCTCCTACGAGCAGTACTTC. Residues: CASSYEATRSYEQYF.

This chain connects TRBV5-1 to TRBJ2-6; D is unresolved. The CDR3 extends over 14 amino acids. V lost 2 bases, J lost 7 bases, and 10 bases lay in between. Germline assignment: CDR1 SGHRS and CDR2 YFSETQ. CDR3 protein: CASSFTHPANVLTF. DNA for the CDR3: TGCGCCAGCAGCTTCACACACCCCGCCAACGTCCTGACTTTC.

The chain carries TRBV2 and TRBJ1-1, with D perhaps TRBD1 (6 bases). With 4 bases removed from V and 3 bases from J, the gap between germline ends came to 9 bases. Germline CDR1 SNHLY, CDR2 FYNNEI. CDR3 length: 13 amino acids. For the CDR3, the DNA is TGTGCCAGCAGTGGTAAGGGGGACACTGAAGCTTTCTTT. It specifies CASSGKGDTEAFF.

This clone appeared a single time. The chain joins TRBV7-9 to TRBJ1-4, with D perhaps matching TRBD1 (5 bases). Looked up from germline, CDR1 is SEHNR and CDR2 is FQNEAQ (reference sequence). V lost 1 base to trimming and J lost 7 bases, with 10 bases between them. This CDR3 comprises 14 residues. The chain's CDR3 is CASSLGGPLEKLFF. CDR3 bases: TGTGCCAGCAGCTTAGGGGGCCCCCTTGAAAAACTGTTTTTT.

The chain recombines TRBV6-5 with TRBJ1-1; D might be TRBD1 (5 bases). Trimming left V 4 bases short and J 4 bases short, with 10 bases between. This CDR3 is built from 13 residues. Germline CDR1 and CDR2: MNHEY and SVGAGI. The CDR3 reads CASSSQVGTEAFF. The DNA for the CDR3 is TGTGCCAGCAGTTCACAGGTGGGCACTGAAGCTTTCTTT.

The chain employs TRBV3-1 (or the pseudogene TRBV3-2) and TRBJ1-1; 9 nucleotides agree with TRBD1. Per germline, CDR1 LGHDT and CDR2 YNNKEL (reference sequence). The CDR3 covers 17 residues. Trimming cost V 2 bases and J 4 bases; bases outside gene matches: 11. The CDR3 protein is CASSQTQGGQGATEAFF. Written as DNA, the CDR3 is TGTGCCAGCAGCCAAACCCAAGGGGGACAGGGTGCCACTGAAGCTTTCTTT.

The V gene is TRBV29-1, the J gene TRBJ1-2; no clear D gene. V was shortened by 1 base and J by 4 bases, with 4 bases between the two germline ends. The CDR3 is 11 amino acids. The germline CDR1 and CDR2 sequences are SQVTM and ANQGSEA. CDR3 DNA: TGCAGCGTTGAAGGTAGCTATGGCTACACCTTC. It specifies CSVEGSYGYTF.

The chain uses TRBV19 and TRBJ1-5; 12 nucleotides match TRBD1. The V gene's germline CDR1 is LNHDA and CDR2 SQIVND (reference sequence). With 4 bases clipped from V and 6 bases from J, the junction kept 7 bases outside the gene matches. This CDR3 is 16 amino acids long. The CDR3 here is CASSTLGQGAFQPQHF. CDR3 coding DNA: TGTGCCAGTAGTACGCTGGGACAGGGGGCATTTCAGCCCCAGCATTTT.

The chain is built from TRBV9 and TRBJ2-7; possibly TRBD2 for D (6 bases). CDR1 is SGDLS, CDR2 YYNGEE, per germline. Trimming stripped 6 bases from V and 1 base from J, with 17 bases between. CDR3 length: 15 residues. The CDR3 nucleotides are TGTGCCAGCAACGGGCGGGACCCTTATTCCTACGAGCAGTACTTC. Amino acids: CASNGRDPYSYEQYF.

The V call is TRBV7-8, the J call TRBJ1-4; a possible D gene is TRBD1 (6 bases). This CDR3 has 15 residues. Per germline, CDR1 SGHVS and CDR2 FQNEAQ. V was pared by 2 bases and J by 3 bases, with 10 bases between. CDR3 region: CASSLTGISNEKLFF. The CDR3 DNA follows: TGTGCCAGCAGCTTAACAGGGATCTCTAATGAAAAACTGTTTTTT.

The chain links TRBV5-1 to TRBJ2-1, with TRBD1 identical over 9 bases. This CDR3 region has 17 residues. Trimming at V came to 5 bases and at J to 7 bases, leaving 16 bases not matched to a gene. Per germline, CDR1 SGHRS and CDR2 YFSETQ. This chain's CDR3 is CASRQLLRLTGGNEQFF. CDR3 bases: TGCGCCAGCAGACAACTACTACGCCTGACAGGGGGTAATGAGCAGTTCTTC.

This clone was observed once. This chain links TRBV5-5 with TRBJ1-3, with 10 bases aligning to TRBD1. V was pared by 3 bases and J by 8 bases, with 2 bases of the junction left unmatched. This CDR3 has 13 amino acids. CDR1 and CDR2 (germline): SGHKS, YYEKEE (reference sequence). The CDR3 here is CASSWTGGDTIYF. In DNA, the CDR3 is TGTGCCAGCAGCTGGACAGGGGGAGACACCATATATTTT.